The clone carrying this T cell receptor (beta chain) was observed a handful of times. What it recognizes is unknown. This CDR3 spans 11 amino acids. Trimming removed 6 bases from V and 5 bases from J, with 5 bases in between. The data belong to a study of human T cells and chemical hapten exposure. Study-wide context: Once 0.01% DPC had been applied to the upper back by patch test, readings were taken at 6 days.

Study-wide findings and caveats: No change in TCRs above 1 in 1000 frequency was produced by DPC sensitization. Expanded TCRs showed more large CDR3 clusters than pre-sensitization or healthy control sets.

Time point given: patch test 1, 2 weeks after DPC sensitization. The treatment was: therapeutic diphenylcyclopropenone sensitization with weekly scalp DPC. The authors' processing: A typical sample had 95,638 TCRs, with roughly 23,224 to 700,000 overall. TCRdb called the RACE reads again in MiXCR, with one record for every CDR3 protein. Here the V and J calls rest on TCRdb's processing, not on the authors' analysis. The repertoire includes 300,000 to 350,000 distinct CDR3 sequences, approximately 6.9% of them detected once, and roughly 7.9% sits in the top ten. The sequence came from a woman younger than 35 with alopecia areata. Some clones in this sample may be carry-over from other donors' samples. Specimen: whole blood, collected in connection with sensitization to the hapten diphenylcyclopropenone (DPC). The V call is TRBV12-3 or TRBV12-4, the J call TRBJ2-4; D uncertain. CDR3 sequence reads: CASSWENIQYF. For the CDR3, the DNA is TGTGCCAGCAGCTGGGAAAACATTCAGTACTTC.